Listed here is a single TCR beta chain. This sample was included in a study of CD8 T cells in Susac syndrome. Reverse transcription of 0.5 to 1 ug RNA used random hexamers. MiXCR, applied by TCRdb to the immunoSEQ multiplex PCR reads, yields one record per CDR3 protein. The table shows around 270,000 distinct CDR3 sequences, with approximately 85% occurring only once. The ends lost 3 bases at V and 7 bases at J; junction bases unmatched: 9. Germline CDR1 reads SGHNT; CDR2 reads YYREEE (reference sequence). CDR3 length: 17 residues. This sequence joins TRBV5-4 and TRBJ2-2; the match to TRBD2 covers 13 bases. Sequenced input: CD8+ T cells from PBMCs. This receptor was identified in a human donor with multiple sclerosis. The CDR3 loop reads CASSYIGLAGAVGELFF. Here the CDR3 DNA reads TGTGCCAGCAGCTACATAGGACTAGCGGGAGCAGTCGGGGAGCTGTTTTTT. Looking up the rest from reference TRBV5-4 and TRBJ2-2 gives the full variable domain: ETGVTQSPTHLIKTRGQQVTLRCSSQSGHNTVSWYQQALGQGPQFIFQYYREEENGRGNFPPRFSGLQFPNYSSELNVNALELDDSALYLCASSYIGLAGAVGELFFGEGSRLTVL.